This is a list of T cell receptor beta chains from one sample in a study of blood T cell repertoires in COVID-19. Sequencing used immunoSEQ multiplex PCR; TCRdb keeps in-frame clones, though not all of them. The repertoire holds around 27,000 clones, roughly four fifths seen once, with about 24% in the top ten. Sequencing used peripheral blood. Every receptor here comes from a human donor in a cohort sampled during active COVID-19. CDR3s include the opening cysteine and the closing phenylalanine or tryptophan. The D gene is left open where the match is weak. Clone size is not always given. Where it is, it says once, few, many or a class for expanded clones.

D gene: .; V gene: TRBV9; J gene: TRBJ2-4; clone size: .; CDR3 DNA: TGTGCCAGCAGCCAGGGAAGTGGTGGCATTCAGTACTTC; CDR3 protein: CASSQGSGGIQYF
D gene: TRBD2; V gene: TRBV7-2; J gene: TRBJ2-5; clone size: .; CDR3 DNA: TGTGCCAGCAGCTTATTTTCGGGACTAGCGGCGGGCCAGTACTTC; CDR3 protein: CASSLFSGLAAGQYF
D gene: TRBD1; V gene: TRBV29-1; J gene: TRBJ1-1; clone size: .; CDR3 DNA: TGCAGCGGCCGACAGGGCATGAACACTGAAGCTTTCTTT; CDR3 protein: CSGRQGMNTEAFF
D gene: .; V gene: TRBV29-1; J gene: TRBJ1-3; clone size: few; CDR3 DNA: TGCAGCGTCAGGGAAAGAAACACCATATATTTT; CDR3 protein: CSVRERNTIYF
D gene: TRBD2; V gene: TRBV29-1; J gene: TRBJ2-3; clone size: .; CDR3 DNA: TGCAGCGTTGAAACGGGGGGGCAAGGAGATACGCAGTATTTT; CDR3 protein: CSVETGGQGDTQYF
D gene: TRBD2; V gene: TRBV3-1/TRBV3-2; J gene: TRBJ2-7; clone size: .; CDR3 DNA: TGTGCCAGCAGTCGGACTAGCGGAACCTACGAGCAGTACTTC; CDR3 protein: CASSRTSGTYEQYF
D gene: TRBD1; V gene: TRBV5-4; J gene: TRBJ1-1; clone size: .; CDR3 DNA: TGTGCCGGGACCATTCGAGGGGGCGGCACTGAAGCTTTCTTT; CDR3 protein: CAGTIRGGGTEAFF
D gene: .; V gene: TRBV7-9; J gene: TRBJ2-5; clone size: .; CDR3 DNA: TGTGCCAGCAGCTTAGTCGACTTGACTAGTCCCGAGACCCAGTACTTC; CDR3 protein: CASSLVDLTSPETQYF
D gene: TRBD1; V gene: TRBV7-9; J gene: TRBJ2-7; clone size: once; CDR3 DNA: TGTGCCAGCAGCTCCATGGACAGGCGCTACGAGCAGTACTTC; CDR3 protein: CASSSMDRRYEQYF
D gene: .; V gene: TRBV25-1; J gene: TRBJ2-5; clone size: .; CDR3 DNA: TGTGCCAGCAGTGATGGGGCGGGGGCGGAGACCCAGTACTTC; CDR3 protein: CASSDGAGAETQYF
D gene: .; V gene: TRBV6-5; J gene: TRBJ1-1; clone size: .; CDR3 DNA: TGTGCCAGCAGTCCCTTAAGGGGCACTGAAGCTTTCTTT; CDR3 protein: CASSPLRGTEAFF
D gene: TRBD1; V gene: TRBV5-5; J gene: TRBJ2-5; clone size: .; CDR3 DNA: TGTGCCAGCAGCTCGGGACAGCAAGAGACCCAGTACTTC; CDR3 protein: CASSSGQQETQYF
D gene: .; V gene: TRBV5-1; J gene: TRBJ2-7; clone size: few; CDR3 DNA: TGCGCCAGCAGCTTGGCCGAGAGAAACTACGAGCAGTACTTC; CDR3 protein: CASSLAERNYEQYF
D gene: TRBD2; V gene: TRBV10-1; J gene: TRBJ2-1; clone size: .; CDR3 DNA: TGCGCCAGCAGTCGGGGGGGGCCTCTTGTGCAGTTCTTC; CDR3 protein: CASSRGGPLVQFF
D gene: .; V gene: TRBV7-8; J gene: TRBJ1-2; clone size: .; CDR3 DNA: TGTGCCAGCAGCTTATTTCAGGCGAAGGGGGATCGTGTGAGTGGCTACACCTTC; CDR3 protein: CASSLFQAKGDRVSGYTF
D gene: TRBD2; V gene: TRBV10-2; J gene: TRBJ2-3; clone size: .; CDR3 DNA: TGCGCCAGCAGCGTAGCGGGGGGGTACACAGATACGCAGTATTTT; CDR3 protein: CASSVAGGYTDTQYF
D gene: .; V gene: TRBV19; J gene: TRBJ1-6; clone size: .; CDR3 DNA: TGTGCCAGTAGTGCCCCGGGGGGACTTGGCTCACCCCTCCACTTT; CDR3 protein: CASSAPGGLGSPLHF
D gene: TRBD1; V gene: TRBV18; J gene: TRBJ1-3; clone size: .; CDR3 DNA: TGTGCCAGCTCACCACTACATGGGACAGGGACATCTGGAAACACCATATATTTT; CDR3 protein: CASSPLHGTGTSGNTIYF
D gene: .; V gene: TRBV7-9; J gene: TRBJ2-7; clone size: .; CDR3 DNA: TGTGCCAGCAGCCGACAGGCAGGATACGAGCAGTACTTC; CDR3 protein: CASSRQAGYEQYF
D gene: .; V gene: TRBV24-1; J gene: TRBJ2-2; clone size: .; CDR3 DNA: TGTGCCACCAGTGATTTGGCGGCTGGGGAGCTGTTTTTT; CDR3 protein: CATSDLAAGELFF
D gene: TRBD2; V gene: TRBV30; J gene: TRBJ2-3; clone size: .; CDR3 DNA: TGTGCCTGGAGTGTATTAGGCGGGAGGTTGGGCACAGATACGCAGTATTTT; CDR3 protein: CAWSVLGGRLGTDTQYF
D gene: TRBD2; V gene: TRBV29-1; J gene: TRBJ2-3; clone size: .; CDR3 DNA: TGCAGCGTTGACGGCGGGGGGGTTGATACGCAGTATTTT; CDR3 protein: CSVDGGGVDTQYF
D gene: TRBD1; V gene: TRBV5-4; J gene: TRBJ1-6; clone size: .; CDR3 DNA: TGTGCCAGCACTGAGGGACAGGGGGCGCAAGGTTCACCCCTCCACTTT; CDR3 protein: CASTEGQGAQGSPLHF
D gene: TRBD2; V gene: TRBV4-2; J gene: TRBJ2-1; clone size: once; CDR3 DNA: TGTGCCAGCAGCCAAGGGGAGGGCTTGGTTCTATACAATGAGCAGTTCTTC; CDR3 protein: CASSQGEGLVLYNEQFF
D gene: TRBD2; V gene: TRBV4-3; J gene: TRBJ2-6; clone size: .; CDR3 DNA: TGCGCCAGCAGCCAAACGCGACTAGCGGGAGCGCGGGGCCCCTCTGGGGCCAACGTCCTGACTTTC; CDR3 protein: CASSQTRLAGARGPSGANVLTF
D gene: .; V gene: TRBV9; J gene: TRBJ2-1; clone size: .; CDR3 DNA: TGTGCCAGCAGCCCTCTCCGACAGGACAATGAGCAGTTCTTC; CDR3 protein: CASSPLRQDNEQFF
D gene: TRBD2; V gene: TRBV4-3; J gene: TRBJ2-7; clone size: .; CDR3 DNA: TGCGCCAGCAGCCAAGAGCTAGCGGGGTACCCCTACGAGCAGTACTTC; CDR3 protein: CASSQELAGYPYEQYF
D gene: TRBD1; V gene: TRBV5-1; J gene: TRBJ2-3; clone size: once; CDR3 DNA: TGCGCCAGCAGCCAGGGGACAGGGGGCGCAGATACGCAGTATTTT; CDR3 protein: CASSQGTGGADTQYF
D gene: .; V gene: TRBV2; J gene: TRBJ2-5; clone size: .; CDR3 DNA: TGTGCCAGCAGCGAAGGCCTGGGAGGCGGGCCCCGCCAAGAGACCCAGTACTTC; CDR3 protein: CASSEGLGGGPRQETQYF
D gene: TRBD1; V gene: TRBV2; J gene: TRBJ1-2; clone size: .; CDR3 DNA: TGTGCCAGCAGCACGGACAGGGCGGATGGCTACACCTTC; CDR3 protein: CASSTDRADGYTF
D gene: .; V gene: TRBV7-2; J gene: TRBJ2-4; clone size: .; CDR3 DNA: TGTGCCAGCAGCTTAGCGCCGGCGGGGGCCGGCAAAAACATTCAGTACTTC; CDR3 protein: CASSLAPAGAGKNIQYF
D gene: TRBD2; V gene: TRBV2; J gene: TRBJ2-7; clone size: few; CDR3 DNA: TGTGCCAGCAGCGTGTCCGGGACTAGCGGGCAGCAGTACTTC; CDR3 protein: CASSVSGTSGQQYF
D gene: TRBD2; V gene: TRBV29-1; J gene: TRBJ2-7; clone size: .; CDR3 DNA: TGCAGCGTTCAGACTAGCGGGAGCTACGAGCAGTACTTC; CDR3 protein: CSVQTSGSYEQYF
D gene: TRBD2; V gene: TRBV7-2; J gene: TRBJ2-5; clone size: .; CDR3 DNA: TGTGCCAGCAGCTTGACCAGCGGGGGAGGAGAGACCCAGTACTTC; CDR3 protein: CASSLTSGGGETQYF
D gene: .; V gene: TRBV7-2; J gene: TRBJ2-3; clone size: few; CDR3 DNA: TGTGCCAGCAGCGGGCAGGGGGGAACAGATACGCAGTATTTT; CDR3 protein: CASSGQGGTDTQYF
D gene: TRBD2; V gene: TRBV5-1; J gene: TRBJ2-1; clone size: .; CDR3 DNA: TGCGCCAGCAGCTTATCTAGCGGGGGGGGCGATGAGCAGTTCTTC; CDR3 protein: CASSLSSGGGDEQFF
D gene: TRBD1; V gene: TRBV6-2/TRBV6-3; J gene: TRBJ2-7; clone size: .; CDR3 DNA: TGTGCCAGCAGTTACCCTACGGGGACAGGGTTAGACTCCTACGAGCAGTACTTC; CDR3 protein: CASSYPTGTGLDSYEQYF
D gene: TRBD1; V gene: TRBV14; J gene: TRBJ1-4; clone size: .; CDR3 DNA: TGTGCCAGCAGCCAGAGGACAGGCGGTTTTAATGAAAAACTGTTTTTT; CDR3 protein: CASSQRTGGFNEKLFF
D gene: TRBD2; V gene: TRBV7-2; J gene: TRBJ2-1; clone size: .; CDR3 DNA: TGTGCCAGCAGGAGCGGGGTGAGCTCCTACAATGAGCAGTTCTTC; CDR3 protein: CASRSGVSSYNEQFF
D gene: TRBD1; V gene: TRBV29-1; J gene: TRBJ2-6; clone size: .; CDR3 DNA: TGCAGCGTTGAAGAGGACGGGACAGCTGGGGCCAACGTCCTGACTTTC; CDR3 protein: CSVEEDGTAGANVLTF
D gene: .; V gene: TRBV5-1; J gene: TRBJ2-7; clone size: .; CDR3 DNA: TGCGCCAGCAGCCTGGGGAGTACCCTCTACGAGCAGTACTTC; CDR3 protein: CASSLGSTLYEQYF
D gene: TRBD1; V gene: TRBV10-3; J gene: TRBJ1-5; clone size: .; CDR3 DNA: TGTGCCATCAGTCCCGGGACAGGGGGCGGTGGCAATCAGCCCCAGCATTTT; CDR3 protein: CAISPGTGGGGNQPQHF
D gene: .; V gene: TRBV29-1; J gene: TRBJ2-1; clone size: .; CDR3 DNA: TGCAGCGTTGAAGCGGGGGGCCATACTGAGCAGTTCTTC; CDR3 protein: CSVEAGGHTEQFF
D gene: .; V gene: TRBV10-3; J gene: TRBJ1-3; clone size: .; CDR3 DNA: TGTGCCATCAGTGAGGAGTGGCCGGAGAACACCATATATTTT; CDR3 protein: CAISEEWPENTIYF
D gene: TRBD2; V gene: TRBV3-1/TRBV3-2; J gene: TRBJ2-7; clone size: .; CDR3 DNA: TGTGCCAGCAGCCTCGGGACTAGCCCTTTGAAGCAGTACTTC; CDR3 protein: CASSLGTSPLKQYF
D gene: TRBD1; V gene: TRBV19; J gene: TRBJ2-5; clone size: once; CDR3 DNA: TGTGCCAGTAGTACCAGACAGGGCCATGAGACCCAGTACTTC; CDR3 protein: CASSTRQGHETQYF
D gene: .; V gene: TRBV19; J gene: TRBJ1-1; clone size: .; CDR3 DNA: TGTGCCAGTAGTATCCGGGGGAACACTGAAGCTTTCTTT; CDR3 protein: CASSIRGNTEAFF
D gene: .; V gene: TRBV10-1; J gene: TRBJ2-7; clone size: .; CDR3 DNA: TGCGCCAGCAGTGTTGTAGGCTCCGGAGGAGAGCAGTACTTC; CDR3 protein: CASSVVGSGGEQYF
D gene: .; V gene: TRBV2; J gene: TRBJ2-5; clone size: .; CDR3 DNA: TGTGCCAGCAGTCCCCAGGTTCTACAAGAGACCCAGTACTTC; CDR3 protein: CASSPQVLQETQYF